This T cell receptor beta chain was identified in a study of regulatory T cells in long-lasting Graves disease. The time point is: newly diagnosed GD, antithyroid drugs for less than 3 months. Making the TCR library involved RNA that had been extracted from PBMCs. Patients met American Thyroid Association criteria for Graves' disease. Overall study findings and caveats: It is possible that accuracy was reduced by the small size of the sample. New patients shared fewer public clonotypes (approximately 1,000) than persistent patients did (about 3,000).

Investigators prepared the TCR beta libraries by applying iRepertoire HTBI primers and Arm-PCR of CDR3 regions. TCRdb re-called the multiplex PCR reads through MiXCR, storing one row per CDR3 protein. The sample consists of fewer than 500,000 distinct CDR3 sequences, roughly 17% of them appearing once. With respect to this clonotype: The antigen remains unidentified.

Trimming cost V 0 bases and J 7 bases, with 3 bases left between them. Germline values: CDR1 MRHNA, CDR2 SNTAGT. The CDR3 runs 12 residues. Separately, the same data were catalogued under a study of T cells in Graves' hyperthyroidism and ophthalmopathy. That paper notes: Researchers barred patients who had uncontrolled infection, other autoimmune disease, pregnancy or lactation.

This receptor was obtained from a man aged 35 to 55 with Graves disease. The chain combines TRBV6-4 with TRBJ2-2; the D is unclear. This specimen consisted of peripheral blood mononuclear cells (PBMCs), obtained at new diagnosis, from a patient treated with antithyroid drugs. The CDR3 nucleotides are TGTGCCAGCAGTGACTCCCACGGGGAGCTGTTTTTT. Translation gives CASSDSHGELFF.